Listed below are T cell receptor beta chains from one sample, sequenced in a study of blood T cells in healthy people across ages. TCRdb recomputed calls from the 5' RACE reads with MiXCR, one row per CDR3 protein. The sample has 800,000 to 900,000 distinct CDR3 sequences; approximately 67% are singletons. What was sequenced was blood. Receptor source: a man aged 25-45 years in good health. Each CDR3 is given with its conserved first and last residue. Expanded clones are given a class, and other clones once, few, many or no size at all.

TRBV19	NA	CASNLQGDYGYTF
TRBV20-1	NA	CSARPSGRAFDEQFF
TRBV28	NA	CASSLTYRGYEQYF
TRBV5-1	once	CASQRGGSLDEQFF
TRBV7-9	NA	CASSLVLARTSYEQYF
TRBV4-3	few	CASSQVLAGHSTDTQYF
TRBV11-3	NA	CASSLDNVLAGGSYNEQFF
TRBV6-1	NA	CASSEGTRAYGEQFF
TRBV20-1	few	CSARGLAGGPHGGTQYF
TRBV7-2	many	CASSPTDTQYF
TRBV29-1	NA	CGVPRGRENNEQFF
TRBV11-1	NA	CASNQDRGGSPLHF
TRBV20-1	few	CSAGAPGQGSEKLFF
TRBV6-1	NA	CASTRGQANEQFF
TRBV18	NA	CASSKLAPGNEQFF
TRBV27	NA	CASSLSVAREDTQYF
TRBV15	NA	CATSRGSGMANQPQHF
TRBV6-5	few	CASSYSSWDRGLGANVLTF
TRBV30	NA	CAWSVGGLGDTQYF
TRBV7-2	once	CASSLVSWGQGSNTGELFF
TRBV29-1	NA	CSVEDLGRSSTDTQYF
TRBV10-3	few	CAISALAGVVPDTQYF
TRBV27	few	CASRGQGTEAFF
TRBV28	NA	CASSVDRENSPLHF
TRBV24-1	NA	CATSDLHLGAGAIGTDTQYF
TRBV18	NA	CASSPTGDTYNEQFF
TRBV4-1	NA	CASSPNLLHDQPQHF